The clone carrying this TCR beta chain was recorded a few times. The sample is drawn from a study of T-cell memory formation after mild COVID-19. The CDR3 has 15 amino acids. Trimming removed 1 base at V and 6 bases at J, with 13 bases between. Germline CDR1 SGHNT, CDR2 YENEEA. Each CDR3 protein is one row after TCRdb ran MiXCR on the 5' RACE reads. The sample yields about half a million distinct CDR3 sequences, 18% seen once. The sequence was collected from an adult woman who had mild COVID-19 (a few samples of this study predate the infection). Cell type and time point are not known. The chain couples TRBV11-3 to TRBJ2-1; D not certain. What was sequenced was PBMCs or a T cell subset sorted from them (not recorded which). The CDR3 region has the DNA TGTGCCAGCAGCTTAGGTAAATCGGTGTTCAATGAGCAGTTCTTC. Translated, it gives CASSLGKSVFNEQFF. Based on the CDR3 plus reference TRBV11-3 and TRBJ2-1, the full variable domain is EAGVVQSPRYKIIEKKQPVAFWCNPISGHNTLYWYLQNLGQGPELLIRYENEEAVDDSQLPKDRFSAERLKGVDSTLKIQPAELGDSAVYLCASSLGKSVFNEQFFGPGTRLTVL.